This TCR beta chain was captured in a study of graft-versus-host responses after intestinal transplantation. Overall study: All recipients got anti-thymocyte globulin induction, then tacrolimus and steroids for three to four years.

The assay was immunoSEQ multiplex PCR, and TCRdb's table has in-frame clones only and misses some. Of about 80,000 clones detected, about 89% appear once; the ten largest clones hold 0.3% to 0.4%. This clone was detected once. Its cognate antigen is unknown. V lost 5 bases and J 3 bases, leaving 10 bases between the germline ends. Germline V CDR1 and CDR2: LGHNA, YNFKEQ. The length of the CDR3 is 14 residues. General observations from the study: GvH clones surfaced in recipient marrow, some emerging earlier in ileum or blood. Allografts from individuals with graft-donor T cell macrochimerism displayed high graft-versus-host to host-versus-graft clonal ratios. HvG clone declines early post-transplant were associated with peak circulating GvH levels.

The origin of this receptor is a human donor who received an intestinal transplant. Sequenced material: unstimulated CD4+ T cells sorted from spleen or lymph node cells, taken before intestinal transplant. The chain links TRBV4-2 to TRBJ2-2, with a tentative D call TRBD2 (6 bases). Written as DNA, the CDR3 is TGTGCCAGCAGCGTTTTAGCGGACACCGGGGAGCTGTTTTTT. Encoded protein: CASSVLADTGELFF.